This is a list of T cell receptor beta chains from one sample in a study of OX40 agonist ivuxolimab in advanced cancers. The table came from immunoSEQ multiplex PCR; TCRdb's copy has only in-frame clones and leaves some out. The sample lists 65,000 to 80,000 clones; 70% to 90% were seen once. The material was CD4+ or CD8+ T cells sorted from blood, obtained in a trial of the OX40 agonist ivuxolimab. The source of these receptors is an adult with an advanced solid tumor such as melanoma, head and neck, liver or kidney cancer. Both conserved end residues are part of each CDR3. The order of the fields is clone size, V gene, D gene, J gene, CDR3 DNA, CDR3 protein. A D gene is named only where the DNA matches it firmly. The size of a clone is reported for some rows only, either as once, few or many, or as a class for expanded clones.

clone_size: NA
v_call: TRBV5-1
d_call: TRBD1
j_call: TRBJ2-7
cdr3_nt: TGCGCCAGCGGACAGGGTGGCGGGCCGGGGGAGCAGTACTTC
cdr3_aa: CASGQGGGPGEQYF

clone_size: NA
v_call: TRBV6-5
d_call: NA
j_call: TRBJ1-3
cdr3_nt: TGTGCCAGCAGTTCAGGACATCCTGGAAACACCATATATTTT
cdr3_aa: CASSSGHPGNTIYF

clone_size: NA
v_call: TRBV7-9
d_call: TRBD2
j_call: TRBJ2-7
cdr3_nt: TGTGCCAGCAGCCCACCCACTAGCGTATCCTACGAGCAGTACTTC
cdr3_aa: CASSPPTSVSYEQYF

clone_size: NA
v_call: TRBV27
d_call: TRBD2
j_call: TRBJ2-3
cdr3_nt: TGTGCCAGCAGTTCGGGACTAGCGGGCACAGATACGCAGTATTTT
cdr3_aa: CASSSGLAGTDTQYF

clone_size: NA
v_call: TRBV10-2
d_call: TRBD1
j_call: TRBJ2-7
cdr3_nt: TGCGCCACCCGGGACAGGGCATACAACGAGCAGTACTTC
cdr3_aa: CATRDRAYNEQYF

clone_size: NA
v_call: TRBV6-5
d_call: NA
j_call: TRBJ1-5
cdr3_nt: TGTGCCAGCAGTTACTCGTACAATCAGCCCCAGCATTTT
cdr3_aa: CASSYSYNQPQHF

clone_size: NA
v_call: TRBV27
d_call: TRBD1
j_call: TRBJ2-5
cdr3_nt: TGTGCCAGCAGCCTGACAGGGTGGGACGGGGAGACCCAGTACTTC
cdr3_aa: CASSLTGWDGETQYF

clone_size: few
v_call: TRBV7-2
d_call: TRBD2
j_call: TRBJ2-7
cdr3_nt: TGTGCCAGCAGCTTAGGGGTAGCGGGATACGACGAGCAGTACTTC
cdr3_aa: CASSLGVAGYDEQYF

clone_size: NA
v_call: TRBV2
d_call: NA
j_call: TRBJ2-7
cdr3_nt: TGTGCCAGCAGTGTAAGTTCTGGTTACTCCTACGAGCAGTACTTC
cdr3_aa: CASSVSSGYSYEQYF

clone_size: NA
v_call: TRBV11-2
d_call: TRBD1
j_call: TRBJ1-2
cdr3_nt: TGTGCCAGCAGCCCCGGACAGGTCGGGGTGAGTGGCTACACCTTC
cdr3_aa: CASSPGQVGVSGYTF

clone_size: NA
v_call: TRBV5-5
d_call: NA
j_call: TRBJ2-3
cdr3_nt: TGTGCCAGCAGCTTGACAGGAGGGCCGACAGATACGCAGTATTTT
cdr3_aa: CASSLTGGPTDTQYF

clone_size: NA
v_call: TRBV9
d_call: TRBD2
j_call: TRBJ2-1
cdr3_nt: TGTGCCAGCAGCGAACGACTTAGGGCGGGAGGCAATAATGAGCAGTTCTTC
cdr3_aa: CASSERLRAGGNNEQFF

clone_size: NA
v_call: TRBV11-2
d_call: NA
j_call: TRBJ2-4
cdr3_nt: TGTGCCAGCAGCCCCACAGGGTTTGAAAACATTCAGTACTTC
cdr3_aa: CASSPTGFENIQYF

clone_size: NA
v_call: TRBV5-4
d_call: NA
j_call: TRBJ1-1
cdr3_nt: TGTGCCAGCAGCTTGGAAACTATGAACACTGAAGCTTTCTTT
cdr3_aa: CASSLETMNTEAFF

clone_size: once
v_call: TRBV19
d_call: NA
j_call: TRBJ2-3
cdr3_nt: TGTGCCAGTAGTATTGGTGTCCAGTCCACAGATACGCAGTATTTT
cdr3_aa: CASSIGVQSTDTQYF